The clone carrying this T cell receptor beta chain has ten or more counts. TCR beta CDR3 sequences were amplified from RNA transcripts. With the HTBI primer set, the TCR CDR3 went through a first round of RT-PCR. From the multiplex PCR reads, TCRdb called clonotypes with MiXCR, one entry per CDR3 protein. The sample yields around 200,000 distinct CDR3 sequences, about 17% seen once. This sample was taken from a study of T cells in Graves' hyperthyroidism and ophthalmopathy. Patients having uncontrolled infection, another autoimmune disease, pregnancy or lactation were not included. This CDR3 has 12 amino acids. Germline lookup yields CDR1 SGDLS and CDR2 YYNGEE. V lost 3 bases and J lost 1, with 4 bases in between.

The chain joins TRBV9 to TRBJ1-1; D gene uncertain. The sequence came from a man in his forties with Graves' hyperthyroidism. Sequenced: blood. CDR3 in DNA: TGTGCCAGCAGCGCCCCGAACACTGAAGCTTTCTTT. Protein sequence: CASSAPNTEAFF. The full variable domain, rest sourced from reference TRBV9 and TRBJ1-1, is DSGVTQTPKHLITATGQRVTLRCSPRSGDLSVYWYQQSLDQGLQFLIQYYNGEERAKGNILERFSAQQFPDLHSELNLSSLELGDSALYFCASSAPNTEAFFGQGTRLTVV.